This is a list of T cell receptor beta chains from one sample in a study of shared clonotypes between healthy human individuals. This table comes from immunoSEQ multiplex PCR, and its TCRdb copy is limited to in-frame clones, with some not included. The data contain some 2.1 million clones, approximately 92% of them seen just once; the ten biggest clones take up 1.5% to 2%. The sequencing sample was made of naive CD8+ T cells from PBMCs. These receptors were collected from a man younger than 35 in good health. Some clones in this sample may be carry-over from other donors' samples. CDR3s include the opening cysteine and the closing phenylalanine or tryptophan. Each record gives: D gene, V gene, clone size, J gene, CDR3 protein, CDR3 DNA. D genes are given only for firm matches. Clone size, where shown, is once, few, many, or a class for clones that have expanded.

-	TRBV27	-	TRBJ2-7	CASSSWTASYEQYF	TGTGCCAGCAGTTCCTGGACAGCTAGCTACGAGCAGTACTTC
-	TRBV11-2	once	TRBJ2-2	CASIPRGGTGELFF	TGTGCCAGCATCCCTAGGGGGGGAACCGGGGAGCTGTTTTTT
-	TRBV7-9	once	TRBJ1-5	CASSLSGGQPQHF	TGTGCCAGCAGCTTATCCGGCGGCCAGCCCCAGCATTTT
-	TRBV7-9	-	TRBJ2-2	CASSPSFHGELFF	TGTGCCAGCAGCCCCTCATTTCACGGGGAGCTGTTTTTT
-	TRBV6-5	-	TRBJ1-5	CASSYSTDSNQPQHF	TGTGCCAGCAGTTACTCGACAGATAGCAATCAGCCCCAGCATTTT
-	TRBV28	-	TRBJ1-1	CASSFSTSRMNTEAFF	TGTGCCAGCAGTTTCTCGACCTCGCGCATGAACACTGAAGCTTTCTTT
-	TRBV27	-	TRBJ2-7	CASSLEGGAPYEQYF	TGTGCCAGCAGTTTGGAGGGCGGTGCCCCCTACGAGCAGTACTTC
-	TRBV7-3	once	TRBJ2-5	CASSLYGQLETQYF	TGTGCCAGCAGCTTATACGGGCAGTTAGAGACCCAGTACTTC
-	TRBV7-2	-	TRBJ2-1	CASSLSSGPYNEQFF	TGTGCCAGCAGCTTATCGTCGGGACCCTACAATGAGCAGTTCTTC
TRBD2	TRBV19	-	TRBJ2-1	CASSRLAGEYNEQFF	TGTGCCAGTAGTAGGCTAGCGGGAGAGTACAATGAGCAGTTCTTC